This T cell receptor beta chain was sequenced in a study of control samples from healthy donors and cancer patients. V lost 5 bases, J lost 1 base, and 8 bases stayed unmatched. The CDR3 extends over 18 amino acids. Germline lookup yields CDR1 MNHEY and CDR2 SMNVEV (reference sequence). TCRdb's copy holds only in-frame clones and misses some; the assay was immunoSEQ multiplex PCR. This table holds about 85,000 clones, around 90% found once. Sequencing input: blood. The rearrangement uses TRBV27 and TRBJ2-1, with 13 bases lining up with TRBD2. The sequence was obtained from a woman in her sixties in good health. The CDR3, as DNA: TGTGCCAGCAGTGGTGGGACTAGCGGGGTTCCTTCCTACAATGAGCAGTTCTTC. It codes for CASSGGTSGVPSYNEQFF.